This record looks at one T cell receptor beta chain sequence and its context. Its antigen remains undetermined. The read finishes 3 residues shy of the CDR3 end, and the germline J gene is used to complete it. The sample's treatment or condition label, in plain terms: autologous CTL019 cells: CD19 CAR with 4-1BB and CD3 zeta domains. The CD19 CAR incorporated TCR zeta and 4-1BB costimulatory signaling domains. T cells for CTL019 manufacturing were collected from peripheral blood by leukapheresis. The DNeasy Blood and Tissue Kit was used to extract genomic DNA from pre-infusion T cells, peripheral blood, or sorted post-infusion T cells. Taken from cysteine to phenylalanine, the CDR3 has 15 residues. The DNA shown is the part of the CDR3 that was read: 36 bases, in frame from base 1. Between the V and J ends, shortened by 6 bases and 0 bases respectively, the junction contains 13 bases. From a lookup of the germline V gene (reference sequence), CDR1 and CDR2 are SGHKS and YYEKEE.

The immunoSEQ assay was used for deep sequencing of the TCR beta chain. The paper's data handling went like this. Only productive TCR beta rearrangements went into calculating clonotype frequencies. The immuneACCESS repertoire file appears here via TCRdb, limited to in-frame rearrangements. These files lack a portion of the clones; in checked studies, under half of the deficit traces to unresolved V genes, and the cause of the others is not known. That table gives V, J and clone size, and the DNA gave D and trimming. The sample's own table lists around 2,100 clones. Together, the top ten hold 16% of the sample. The sample belongs to a study of TET2 disruption in CD19-targeted CAR T cells (dated by TCRdb to about 2018). Looking at the study overall: The number of samples was determined by the original clinical trial design and by which samples were available, and no additional inclusion criteria were applied. What the authors observed across the whole study: The conclusions about the patient's CAR T cells were based on extensive analysis of only one subject.

The sample was CD8+ T cells sorted from cultured blood T cells, taken for CD19 CAR T cell therapy. The V and J segments used are TRBV5-5 and TRBJ2-1; the D gene remains uncertain. This receptor was obtained from a man in his 70s with chronic lymphocytic leukemia. The CDR3 is CASTTVYRSYNEQFF. CDR3 DNA (partial): TGTGCCAGCACCACTGTCTACCGCTCCTACAATGAG.